A single sample gave rise to the 10 T cell receptor beta chains below, sequenced in a study of T cell responses to AZD1222 COVID-19 vaccine. The assay was immunoSEQ multiplex PCR, and TCRdb's table has in-frame clones only and misses some. The data show 150,000 to 180,000 clones, with 88% seen just once and 3% to 3.5% held by the top ten. The sample here was peripheral blood, taken on day 0 of AZD1222 vaccination. These receptors were obtained from an adult in good health.

The CDR3 region is CASSLTGSGEQYF. The CDR3 region has the DNA TGTGCCAGCAGTCTCACAGGGTCGGGCGAGCAGTACTTC. The chain couples TRBV7-9 to TRBJ2-7, with D tentatively TRBD1 (6 bases). Germline CDR1 and CDR2: SEHNR and FQNEAQ (reference sequence). The CDR3 is made up of 13 amino acids. Between the trimmed V and J ends, which lost 6 bases and 6 bases, there was a span of 15 bases.

The chain recombines TRBV4-3 with TRBJ1-1, with D possibly matching TRBD1 (5 bases). The V gene's germline CDR1 is LGHNA and CDR2 YSLEER. The CDR3 consists of 15 residues. V lost 1 base and J lost 1, with 10 bases in between. The CDR3 sequence is CASSQGHRPNTEAFF. In DNA form, the CDR3 reads TGCGCCAGCAGCCAAGGTCACAGGCCGAACACTGAAGCTTTCTTT.

The chain is built from TRBV19 and TRBJ2-7, with a weak D call TRBD2 (5 bases). The CDR3 runs 15 residues. Germline V lookup: CDR1 LNHDA, CDR2 SQIVND (reference sequence). Trimming took 5 bases from V and 3 from J, leaving 17 bases between them. The CDR3 here is CASSSRRGILYEQYF. The CDR3 bases are TGTGCCAGTAGTTCTCGACGGGGTATCCTCTACGAGCAGTACTTC.

The gene calls are TRBV10-3 and TRBJ1-5; 10 positions agree with TRBD1. The CDR3 totals 16 residues. Per the germline V gene, CDR1 is ENHRY and CDR2 is SYGVKD. The V gene end was trimmed by 10 bases and the J gene end by 0 bases; junction bases not matched to a gene: 9. CDR3 sequence reads: CATSTGGADSNQPQHF. DNA for the CDR3: TGTGCCACCTCGACAGGGGGCGCAGATAGCAATCAGCCCCAGCATTTT.

This chain joins TRBV6-5 and TRBJ2-1; 10 nucleotides match TRBD2. Germline V gene lookup returns CDR1 MNHEY and CDR2 SVGAGI. The V segment lost 6 bases and the J segment 5 bases; nucleotides outside the gene matches: 4. The CDR3 loop spans 14 amino acids. The CDR3 is CASSRLAGNNEQFF. The CDR3, as DNA: TGTGCCAGCAGCCGACTAGCGGGCAACAATGAGCAGTTCTTC.

The chain uses TRBV3-1 (or the pseudogene TRBV3-2) and TRBJ2-1; D is uncertain. There are 17 residues in the CDR3. Germline V gene data show CDR1 as LGHDT and CDR2 as YNNKEL (reference sequence). The V end was cut by 4 bases, the J end by 0 bases, with 16 bases between. CDR3 in DNA: TGTGCCAGCAGCCCCCCGACCGGACGAGGCTCCTACAATGAGCAGTTCTTC. Translated, it gives CASSPPTGRGSYNEQFF.

V usage is TRBV3-1 (or the pseudogene TRBV3-2) and J usage is TRBJ1-1, with D unclear. The CDR3 has 13 residues. Germline loops: CDR1 LGHDT, CDR2 YNNKEL (reference sequence). Trimming removed 0 bases from V and 6 bases from J, with 8 bases in between. This CDR3 reads CASSQDLVSEAFF. The CDR3 DNA reads as TGTGCCAGCAGCCAAGATCTGGTTTCTGAAGCTTTCTTT.

The J gene is TRBJ2-7, the V gene TRBV11-2, with D uncertain. The V gene lost 5 bases and the J gene lost 1 base, with 9 bases spanning the gap. The CDR3 contains 13 residues. The germline gives CDR1 SGHAT, CDR2 FQNNGV. The CDR3 is CASSAQASYEQYF. The CDR3 region has the DNA TGTGCCAGCAGCGCCCAAGCATCCTACGAGCAGTACTTC.

The rearrangement links TRBV2 to TRBJ1-6; D not certain. In germline, CDR1 is SNHLY, CDR2 FYNNEI. The CDR3 consists of 13 residues. Trimming took 7 bases from V and 7 from J, leaving 11 bases between them. CDR3 in DNA: TGTGCCAGCATTATAGACGGGAATTCACCCCTCCACTTT. Translating it yields CASIIDGNSPLHF.

This chain links TRBV5-1 with TRBJ1-2; possible D gene TRBD1, 6 bases. V shed 4 bases and J shed 5 bases, with 15 bases lying between them. Per the germline V gene, CDR1 is SGHRS and CDR2 is YFSETQ. This CDR3 has 14 amino acids. The CDR3: CASSGTTGYYGYTF. The CDR3 coding sequence is TGCGCCAGCAGCGGAACGACAGGATATTATGGCTACACCTTC.